The sequence of this T cell receptor (beta chain) was determined in a study of T cells of healthy individuals. Turning to this clonotype: Relative to the germline gene, one junction end is altered; a read error may explain this.

TCRdb recomputed calls from the 5' RACE reads with MiXCR, one row per CDR3 protein. Of 40,000 to 60,000 distinct CDR3 sequences listed, approximately 14% are singletons. This clonotype was sampled from a human donor in good health.

The DNA for the CDR3 is TGTGCCAGCAGCGTAGCGGGGGCCAGGTCCTACAATGAGCAGTTCTTC. The encoded protein is CASSVAGARSYNEQFF. The chain combines TRBV7-6 with TRBJ2-1, with 9 bases aligning to TRBD2. CDR1 is SGHVS and CDR2 is FNYEAQ in the germline V gene. The CDR3 is 16 residues long.